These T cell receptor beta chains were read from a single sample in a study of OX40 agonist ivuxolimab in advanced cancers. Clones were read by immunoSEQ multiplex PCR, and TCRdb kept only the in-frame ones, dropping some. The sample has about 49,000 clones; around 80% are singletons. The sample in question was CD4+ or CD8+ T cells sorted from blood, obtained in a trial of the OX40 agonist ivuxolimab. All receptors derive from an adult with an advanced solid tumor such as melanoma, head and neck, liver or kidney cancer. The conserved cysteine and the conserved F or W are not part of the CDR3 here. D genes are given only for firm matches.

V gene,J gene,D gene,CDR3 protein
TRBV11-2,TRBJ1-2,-,ASSSYLVSHGYT
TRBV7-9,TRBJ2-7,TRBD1,ASSSNRDSAYEQY
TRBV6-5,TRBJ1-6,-,ASSRLGSDSPLH
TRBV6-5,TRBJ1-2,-,ASSYSYRGTSYGYT
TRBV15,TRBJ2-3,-,ATSSSGGGLDDTQY
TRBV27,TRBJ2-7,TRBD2,ASSLLAGYEQY
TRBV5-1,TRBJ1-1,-,ASSLAELGSRVAF
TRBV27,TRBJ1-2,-,ASREGRAGYT
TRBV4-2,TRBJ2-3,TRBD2,ASSQGGLAGEPSTDTQY
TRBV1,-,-,TSTKEGSGRRNEQY
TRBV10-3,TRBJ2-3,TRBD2,AIIASGARGGTQY
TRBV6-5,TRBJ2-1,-,ASQKTGSGEQF
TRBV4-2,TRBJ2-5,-,ASSQEGRDETQY
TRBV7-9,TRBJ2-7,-,ASSLVGGSYEQY
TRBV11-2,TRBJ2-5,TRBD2,ASSLTSGTQETQY
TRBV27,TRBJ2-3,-,ASTRSGASTDTQY
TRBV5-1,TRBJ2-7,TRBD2,ASSRRGGEQY
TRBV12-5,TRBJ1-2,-,ASGLAGLGYT
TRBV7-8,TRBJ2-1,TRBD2,ASSLSRAGAVNEQF
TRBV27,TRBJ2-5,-,ASSLSPAQETQY
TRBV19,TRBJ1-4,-,ASTMSGVNEKLF
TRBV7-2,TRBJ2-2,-,ASSLVGGTGELF
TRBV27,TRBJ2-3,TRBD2,ASSSAGGRVADTQY
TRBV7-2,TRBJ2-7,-,ASSTADHWEQY
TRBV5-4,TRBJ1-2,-,ASSLQGAGYT
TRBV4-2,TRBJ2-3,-,ASSQAGGGSTDTQY
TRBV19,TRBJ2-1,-,ASSMGEFIYNEQF
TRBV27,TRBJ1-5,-,ASSPFLFDGGGQPQH
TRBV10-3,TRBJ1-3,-,AISGDGAIAGNTIY
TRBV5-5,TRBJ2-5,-,ASSLGGAQETQY
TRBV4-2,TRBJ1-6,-,ASSQESAVSNSPLH